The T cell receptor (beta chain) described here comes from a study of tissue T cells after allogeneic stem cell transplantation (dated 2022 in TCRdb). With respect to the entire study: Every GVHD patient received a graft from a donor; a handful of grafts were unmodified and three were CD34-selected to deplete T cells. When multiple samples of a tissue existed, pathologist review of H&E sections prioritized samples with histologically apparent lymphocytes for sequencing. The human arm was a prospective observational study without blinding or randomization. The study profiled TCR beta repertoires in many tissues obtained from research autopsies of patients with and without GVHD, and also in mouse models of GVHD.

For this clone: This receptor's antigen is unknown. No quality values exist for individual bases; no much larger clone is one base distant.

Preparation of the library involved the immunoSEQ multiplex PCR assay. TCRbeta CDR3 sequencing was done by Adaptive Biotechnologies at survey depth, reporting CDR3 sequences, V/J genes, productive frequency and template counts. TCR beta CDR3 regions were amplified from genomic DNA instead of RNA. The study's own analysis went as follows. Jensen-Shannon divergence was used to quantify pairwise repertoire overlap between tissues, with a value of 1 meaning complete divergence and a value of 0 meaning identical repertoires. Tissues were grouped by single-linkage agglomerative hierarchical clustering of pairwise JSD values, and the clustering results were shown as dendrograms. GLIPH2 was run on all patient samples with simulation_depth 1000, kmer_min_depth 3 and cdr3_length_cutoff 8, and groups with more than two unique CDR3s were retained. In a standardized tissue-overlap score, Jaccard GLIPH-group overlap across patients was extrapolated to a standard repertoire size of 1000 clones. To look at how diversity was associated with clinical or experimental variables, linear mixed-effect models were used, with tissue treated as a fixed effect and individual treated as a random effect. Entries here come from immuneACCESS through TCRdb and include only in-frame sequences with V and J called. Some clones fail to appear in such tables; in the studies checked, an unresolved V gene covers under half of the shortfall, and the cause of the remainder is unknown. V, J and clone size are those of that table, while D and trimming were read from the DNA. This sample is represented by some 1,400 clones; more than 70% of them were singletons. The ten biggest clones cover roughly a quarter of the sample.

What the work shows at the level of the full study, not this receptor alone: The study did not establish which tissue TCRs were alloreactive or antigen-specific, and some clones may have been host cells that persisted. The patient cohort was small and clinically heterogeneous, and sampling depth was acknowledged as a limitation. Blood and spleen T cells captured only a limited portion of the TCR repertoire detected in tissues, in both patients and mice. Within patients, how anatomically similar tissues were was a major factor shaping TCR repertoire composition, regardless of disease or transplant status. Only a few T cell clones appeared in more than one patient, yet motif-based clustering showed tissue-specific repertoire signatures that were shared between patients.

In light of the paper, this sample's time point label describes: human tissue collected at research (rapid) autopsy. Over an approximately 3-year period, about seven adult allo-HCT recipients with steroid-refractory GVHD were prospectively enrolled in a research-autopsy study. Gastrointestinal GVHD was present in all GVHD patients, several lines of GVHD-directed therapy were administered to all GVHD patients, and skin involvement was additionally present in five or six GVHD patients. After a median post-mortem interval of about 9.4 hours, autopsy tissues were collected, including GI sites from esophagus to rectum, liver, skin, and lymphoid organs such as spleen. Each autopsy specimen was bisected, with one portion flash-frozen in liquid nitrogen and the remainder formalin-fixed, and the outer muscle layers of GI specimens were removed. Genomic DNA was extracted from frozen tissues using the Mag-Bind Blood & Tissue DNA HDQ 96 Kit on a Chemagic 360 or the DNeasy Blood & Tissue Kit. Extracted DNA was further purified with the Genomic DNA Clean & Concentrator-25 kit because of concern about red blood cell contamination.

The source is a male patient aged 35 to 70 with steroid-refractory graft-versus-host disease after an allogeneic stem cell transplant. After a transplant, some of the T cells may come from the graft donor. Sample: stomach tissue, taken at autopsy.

The CDR3 reads CASSSAGTTNEKLFF. The bases read TGTGCCAGCAGCTCCGCAGGGACGACTAATGAAAAACTGTTTTTT. Recombination joined TRBV7-9 with TRBJ1-4; D gene: possibly TRBD1, on 5 matching bases. The germline V gene (reference sequence) supplies CDR1 SEHNR and CDR2 FQNEAQ. The CDR3 contains 15 residues, cysteine and phenylalanine counted. Just the 45-base CDR3 DNA is kept, in frame starting at base 1. V lost 4 bases and J lost 2 bases; the stretch between them is 11 bases long.